The rows below give T cell receptor beta chains drawn from one sample of a study of somatic mutations in cytotoxic T cells in rheumatoid arthritis. Only in-frame clones appear in the TCRdb table, and some are missing; sequencing was by immunoSEQ multiplex PCR. This table holds 15,000 to 20,000 clones, 60% to 85% found once. Sequencing used CD8+ T cells sorted from blood. These receptors were collected from an adult with rheumatoid arthritis. Each CDR3 is given with its conserved first and last residue. A D gene is named only where the DNA matches it firmly. The size field is filled for only some rows; it gives once, few, many or a size class.

d_call,v_call,clone_size,j_call,cdr3_aa,cdr3_nt
.,TRBV6-5,.,TRBJ1-2,CASSYPGQYGYTF,TGTGCCAGCAGTTACCCCGGACAGTATGGCTACACCTTC
.,TRBV5-5,.,TRBJ2-6,CASSRGIMGSGANVLTF,TGTGCCAGCAGCCGCGGAATAATGGGATCTGGGGCCAACGTCCTGACTTTC
.,TRBV11-3,.,TRBJ2-1,CASSDYSGGGYNEQFF,TGTGCCAGCAGTGACTACTCAGGGGGAGGCTACAATGAGCAGTTCTTC
.,TRBV28,.,TRBJ1-2,CASSLVQVNYGYTF,TGTGCCAGCAGTTTAGTACAGGTTAACTATGGCTACACCTTC
TRBD2,TRBV6-1,.,TRBJ2-7,CASSEAKMGLAGSYEQYF,TGTGCCAGCAGTGAAGCAAAAATGGGACTAGCGGGCTCCTACGAGCAGTACTTC
TRBD1,TRBV13,.,TRBJ2-3,CASSISGTGTTDTQYF,TGTGCCAGCAGCATCTCCGGGACAGGTACTACAGATACGCAGTATTTT
.,TRBV7-6,.,TRBJ2-7,CASSLRTGDYEQYF,TGTGCCAGCAGCCTCCGGACGGGGGACTACGAGCAGTACTTC
.,TRBV9,.,TRBJ2-5,CASSAKTGTRRETQYF,TGTGCCAGCAGCGCCAAGACCGGGACGAGACGGGAGACCCAGTACTTC
.,TRBV5-6,.,TRBJ2-3,CASTDGLGRRQYF,TGTGCCAGCACTGATGGGTTGGGGAGAAGGCAGTATTTT
.,TRBV6-6,.,TRBJ2-1,CASSYLSRVNDEQFF,TGTGCCAGCAGTTACTTGTCCCGGGTTAACGATGAGCAGTTCTTC
.,TRBV11-2,.,TRBJ1-3,CASTPQYSGNTIYF,TGTGCCAGCACTCCCCAGTACTCTGGAAACACCATATATTTT
TRBD2,TRBV4-2,.,TRBJ2-1,CASSQGTSGGYNEQFF,TGTGCCAGCAGCCAAGGGACTAGCGGGGGGTACAATGAGCAGTTCTTC
TRBD1,TRBV5-1,.,TRBJ2-7,CASSLEGASYEQYF,TGCGCCAGCAGCTTGGAGGGGGCCTCCTACGAGCAGTACTTC
.,TRBV7-7,.,TRBJ2-1,CASSLGDETHEQFF,TGTGCTAGCAGCTTAGGGGACGAGACCCATGAGCAGTTCTTC
TRBD2,TRBV10-1,.,TRBJ2-5,CASREALAGGKRTQYF,TGCGCCAGCAGGGAGGCACTAGCGGGGGGGAAGAGGACCCAGTACTTC
.,TRBV4-1,.,TRBJ1-5,CASSQESGSNQPQHF,TGCGCCAGCAGCCAGGAGAGCGGTAGCAATCAGCCCCAGCATTTT
.,TRBV5-6,.,TRBJ1-5,CASSRAGGLGNQPQHF,TGTGCCAGCAGCCGAGCCGGGGGGCTAGGCAATCAGCCCCAGCATTTT
.,TRBV18,.,TRBJ1-1,CASSPTGRTEAFF,TGTGCCAGCTCACCAACAGGACGTACTGAAGCTTTCTTT
TRBD2,TRBV6-1,.,TRBJ2-1,CASSIRAGGVDEQFF,TGTGCCAGCAGTATTAGAGCGGGGGGAGTAGATGAGCAGTTCTTC
TRBD1,TRBV6-5,.,TRBJ2-5,CASSDRGAQETQYF,TGTGCCAGCAGTGACAGGGGTGCTCAGGAGACCCAGTACTTC
TRBD1,TRBV4-1,.,TRBJ2-6,CASSQVPGQGAHGANVLTF,TGCGCCAGCAGCCAAGTTCCGGGACAGGGGGCGCATGGGGCCAACGTCCTGACTTTC
.,TRBV29-1,.,TRBJ2-1,CSVRDRDLNEQFF,TGCAGCGTCCGGGACCGGGACCTTAATGAGCAGTTCTTC
.,TRBV27,once,TRBJ1-4,CASSLSAGIEKLFF,TGTGCCAGCAGTTTATCGGCAGGGATCGAAAAACTGTTTTTT
TRBD1,TRBV13,.,TRBJ2-7,CASSPHGTGSYEQYF,TGTGCCAGCAGCCCCCACGGGACAGGGTCCTACGAGCAGTACTTC
.,TRBV6-1,.,TRBJ1-2,CASSEAGGRAGYGYTF,TGTGCCAGCAGTGAAGCGGGCGGCAGGGCTGGCTATGGCTACACCTTC
TRBD1,TRBV4-1,.,TRBJ1-1,CASSPRQGVVSGTEAFF,TGCGCCAGCAGCCCGAGACAGGGGGTCGTTAGCGGCACTGAAGCTTTCTTT
TRBD1,TRBV7-6,.,TRBJ2-7,CASSPRTRDSSYEQYF,TGTGCCAGCAGCCCACGAACCCGGGACAGCTCCTACGAGCAGTACTTC
TRBD1,TRBV7-9,once,TRBJ2-3,CASSSAQGAGEYF,TGTGCCAGCAGCTCCGCACAGGGGGCGGGGGAATATTTT
TRBD1,TRBV7-9,.,TRBJ1-2,CASSLKGQAANYGYTF,TGTGCCAGCAGCTTAAAGGGACAGGCAGCTAACTATGGCTACACCTTC
.,TRBV10-3,.,TRBJ2-7,CASTEGEKDEQYF,TGTGCCAGCACTGAAGGGGAGAAGGACGAGCAGTACTTC
.,TRBV5-1,once,TRBJ2-5,CASSAREAQYF,TGCGCCAGCAGCGCGAGGGAGGCCCAGTACTTC
.,TRBV4-1,.,TRBJ2-1,CASSQDIGGNEQFF,TGCGCCAGCAGCCAAGATATAGGGGGCAATGAGCAGTTCTTC
.,TRBV19,once,TRBJ1-2,CASSIRVLHNYGYTF,TGTGCCAGTAGTATTAGAGTTCTTCATAACTATGGCTACACCTTC
.,TRBV18,.,TRBJ1-2,CASSPDGLYGYTF,TGTGCCAGCTCACCGGACGGACTTTATGGCTACACCTTC
.,TRBV5-6,few,TRBJ2-3,CASSLAAGATDTQYF,TGTGCCAGCAGCTTGGCGGCGGGGGCCACAGATACGCAGTATTTT
.,TRBV4-1,.,TRBJ2-7,CASSQDLYEQYF,TGCGCCAGCAGCCAAGATCTCTACGAGCAGTACTTC
.,TRBV19,.,TRBJ1-4,CASRPLYSSSEKLFF,TGTGCCAGTAGACCCCTTTATAGCTCCAGTGAAAAACTGTTTTTT
.,TRBV11-2,.,TRBJ2-7,CASSTPGPSSYEQYF,TGTGCCAGCAGCACTCCGGGACCGAGCTCCTACGAGCAGTACTTC
.,TRBV5-6,.,TRBJ2-1,CASSLYTADNEQFF,TGTGCCAGCAGCTTATACACAGCCGACAATGAGCAGTTCTTC
.,TRBV6-1,.,TRBJ1-5,CASSEDEVQPQHF,TGTGCCAGCAGTGAAGACGAGGTCCAGCCCCAGCATTTT
.,TRBV5-1,.,TRBJ2-2,CASSLMGSGELFF,TGCGCCAGCAGCTTGATGGGCTCCGGGGAGCTGTTTTTT